One and the same sample provided the 26 T cell receptor beta chains below, sequenced in a study of T cells after yellow fever vaccination. From the 5' RACE reads, TCRdb called clonotypes with MiXCR, one entry per CDR3 protein. The sample shows roughly 300,000 distinct CDR3 sequences, about 8.3% of them seen only once. The starting material was PBMCs, obtained roughly seven weeks after the first yellow fever vaccination. Receptor source: a man aged 18 to 35 who received the YFV17D yellow fever vaccine.

This clonotype was seen only once. A read error may explain this, as a much larger clone is one base away. V gene TRBV6-5 combines with J gene TRBJ2-7; D is perhaps TRBD2 (6 bases). Trimming shortened V by 4 bases and J by 3 bases, and 13 bases separated the two germline ends. Germline loops: CDR1 MNHEY, CDR2 SVGAGI. There are 14 residues in the CDR3. The CDR3, as DNA: TGTGCCAGCAGTTCGGGGAGGATAGTCTACGAGCAGTACTTC. This translates into CASSSGRIVYEQYF.

CDR3 residues: CSARGRASGGVDTQYF. The CDR3 bases are TGCAGTGCTAGAGGGAGAGCTAGCGGGGGAGTAGATACGCAGTATTTT. The J gene is TRBJ2-3, the V gene TRBV20-1, with 10 bases fitting TRBD2. This CDR3 spans 16 amino acids. The germline V gene has CDR1 DFQATT and CDR2 SNEGSKA (reference sequence). The ends lost 1 base at V and 5 bases at J; junction bases unmatched: 9.

This clonotype was observed many times. The chain recombines TRBV7-9 with TRBJ2-5; TRBD1 or TRBD2 may be the D gene (6 bases each). Germline CDR1 is SEHNR and CDR2 is FQNEAQ (reference sequence). V was shortened by 7 bases and J by 4 bases, with 13 bases between the two germline ends. The CDR3 length is 13 residues. CDR3 bases: TGTGCCAGCATTCGGGGGCTAGGAGAGACCCAGTACTTC. Translation gives CASIRGLGETQYF. Full variable domain (missing parts from reference TRBV7-9 and TRBJ2-5): DTGVSQNPRHKITKRGQNVTFRCDPISEHNRLYWYRQTLGQGPEFLTYFQNEAQLEKSRLLSDRFSAERPKGSFSTLEIQRTEQGDSAMYLCASIRGLGETQYFGPGTRLLVL.

The chain combines TRBV12-3 or TRBV12-4 with TRBJ1-1; 7 nucleotides align to TRBD1. V was clipped by 6 bases and J by 0 bases; unmatched bases: 7. This CDR3 spans 15 amino acids. CDR3 nucleotides: TGTGCCAGCAGACCCCGAGGGGGCTTGAACACTGAAGCTTTCTTT. This encodes CASRPRGGLNTEAFF.

This clonotype was picked up a small number of times. V and J are TRBV15 and TRBJ1-5, with TRBD1 identical over 9 bases. The germline V gene has CDR1 LNHNV and CDR2 YYDKDF (reference sequence). Trimming removed 3 bases from V and 2 bases from J; junction bases left unmatched: 5. The CDR3 has 16 amino acids. The CDR3 DNA is TGTGCCACCAGCAGGGCGGGACAGGGACGCAATCAGCCCCAGCATTTT. Encoded protein: CATSRAGQGRNQPQHF.

This clonotype was seen only a few times. The chain has TRBV6-2 or TRBV6-3 and TRBJ1-4; D not certain. V was trimmed by 0 bases and J by 10 bases, leaving 9 bases between them. The CDR3 runs to 13 residues. Germline V lookup: CDR1 MNHEY, CDR2 SVGEGT. The CDR3 region is CASSYSTRGKLFF. The CDR3 DNA follows: TGTGCCAGCAGTTACTCGACTAGAGGAAAACTGTTTTTT.

The chain is built from TRBV5-1 and TRBJ2-5; D remains unclear. The CDR3 extends over 15 amino acids. V was pared by 4 bases and J by 6 bases, with 19 bases between. Germline CDR1 and CDR2: SGHRS and YFSETQ. The CDR3 sequence: CASSQTLWGRKTQYF. The CDR3 nucleotides read TGCGCCAGCAGCCAGACTTTGTGGGGAAGAAAGACCCAGTACTTC.

The chain employs TRBV20-1 and TRBJ2-1; 12 bases are shared with TRBD1. V trimming: 3 bases; J trimming: 8 bases; junction bases outside the gene matches: 5. This CDR3 has 14 amino acids. Per the germline V gene, CDR1 is DFQATT and CDR2 is SNEGSKA (reference sequence). The CDR3 protein is CSASSGQGADEQFF. The CDR3 nucleotides read TGCAGTGCTAGTTCGGGACAGGGGGCGGATGAGCAGTTCTTC.

This clonotype was observed a handful of times. The rearrangement joins TRBV29-1 to TRBJ2-3; 9 positions match TRBD1. CDR1 and CDR2 from the germline V gene are SQVTM and ANQGSEA. The CDR3 spans 13 residues. The J segment lost 5 bases and the V segment lost 7 bases, leaving 7 bases of the junction unmatched. As DNA, the CDR3 is TGCAGCGCCACGGGGACAGGGTTAGATACGCAGTATTTT. Translating it yields CSATGTGLDTQYF.

This clonotype was picked up a small number of times. The V and J genes are TRBV19 and TRBJ2-7; tentative D call: TRBD2 (6 bases). The V end was cut by 4 bases, the J end by 2 bases, with 18 bases between. The CDR3 covers 16 residues. Germline-derived CDR1 and CDR2 are LNHDA and SQIVND (reference sequence). The CDR3 is CASSSSTGLLTYEQYF. The CDR3 DNA sequence: TGTGCCAGTAGTAGTTCCACGGGACTCCTAACCTACGAGCAGTACTTC.

The chain's CDR3 is CASSRTGAQVEKLFF. The CDR3 DNA follows: TGCGCCAGCAGCCGCACAGGGGCCCAGGTAGAAAAACTGTTTTTT. This chain connects TRBV4-3 to TRBJ1-4, with 7 positions matching TRBD1. Germline assignment: CDR1 LGHNA and CDR2 YSLEER. With V trimmed by 4 bases and J by 8 bases, 10 bases remained unmatched. This CDR3 contains 15 residues.

This clonotype was seen only a few times. V is TRBV5-1 and J is TRBJ2-5; D may be TRBD1 or TRBD2 (5 bases each). V was pared by 2 bases and J by 0 bases, with 23 bases between. The CDR3 is made up of 19 amino acids. Germline-derived CDR1 and CDR2 are SGHRS and YFSETQ. CDR3 coding DNA: TGCGCCAGCAGCTTTGGGCGACCTAAGCGGAGGACATACCAAGAGACCCAGTACTTC. This encodes CASSFGRPKRRTYQETQYF.

The table lists this clonotype with a few counts. The chain employs TRBV11-2 and TRBJ1-6, with D perhaps matching TRBD1 (5 bases). V lost 5 bases and J 7 bases, leaving 18 bases between the germline ends. The CDR3 sequence is 16 residues long. Germline V gene data show CDR1 as SGHAT and CDR2 as FQNNGV. CDR3 residues: CASSPHSGQINSPLHF. The CDR3 DNA sequence: TGTGCCAGCAGCCCACACTCCGGACAAATCAATTCACCCCTCCACTTT.

The table lists this clonotype with a few counts. The rearrangement uses TRBV30 and TRBJ2-3; TRBD2 is a possible D gene (5 bases). Trimming removed 0 bases at V and 6 bases at J, with 16 bases between. The CDR3 is 15 amino acids. From germline, CDR1 is GTSNPN and CDR2 SVGIG (reference sequence). Here the CDR3 DNA reads TGTGCCTGGAGTGTACGCGGCGGGCCCACGGATACGCAGTATTTT. Translated: CAWSVRGGPTDTQYF.

This clonotype was recorded a few times. This chain uses TRBV18 with TRBJ2-5; tentative D call: TRBD1 (5 bases). The CDR3 has 15 residues. CDR1 and CDR2 from the germline V gene are KGHSH and LQKENI. V lost 1 base, J lost 2 bases, and 11 bases lay in between. CDR3 in amino acids: CASSPRTNTQETQYF. The CDR3 DNA follows: TGTGCCAGCTCACCACGGACAAACACACAAGAGACCCAGTACTTC.

This clonotype was detected only a few times. The rearrangement joins TRBV7-2 to TRBJ2-1; the D is unclear. V lost 4 bases, J lost 7 bases, and 14 bases lay in between. This CDR3 comprises 14 residues. Germline V gene data show CDR1 as SGHTA and CDR2 as FQGNSA. CDR3 sequence (DNA): TGTGCCAGCAGCTCCAATCGCGGTGAAAATGAGCAGTTCTTC. It encodes CASSSNRGENEQFF.

This clonotype was seen more than once but under ten times. CDR3 in DNA: TGCGCCAGCAGCCAAGATCCGGCGCCCTATGGCTACACCTTC. It encodes CASSQDPAPYGYTF. This rearrangement joins TRBV4-3 to TRBJ1-2; no clear D. The CDR3 covers 14 residues. Trimming shortened V by 0 bases and J by 4 bases, and 9 bases separated the two germline ends. In germline, CDR1 is LGHNA, CDR2 YSLEER.

The chain joins TRBV30 to TRBJ2-5; D call uncertain. Germline V gene sequence: CDR1 GTSNPN, CDR2 SVGIG (reference sequence). The germline V and J ends were trimmed by 5 bases and 4 bases, with 14 bases remaining between them. This CDR3 has 13 residues. This CDR3 is CAWGRPSRETQYF. The CDR3 DNA reads TGTGCCTGGGGTAGACCCTCCCGAGAGACCCAGTACTTC.

This clonotype was counted between two and nine times. This sequence joins TRBV5-1 and TRBJ2-7; D is possibly TRBD1 (6 bases). This CDR3 contains 16 residues. Germline loops: CDR1 SGHRS, CDR2 YFSETQ. V lost 0 bases and J 4 bases, leaving 17 bases between the germline ends. The DNA of the CDR3 is TGCGCCAGCAGCTTGGGGGGCCGGGACACCTATTACGAGCAGTACGTC. Translated, it gives CASSLGGRDTYYEQYV.

This clonotype was counted a few times. The CDR3 protein is CASSRRSSGPTDTQYF. The CDR3 bases are TGTGCCAGCAGCCGACGATCTAGCGGTCCCACAGATACGCAGTATTTT. This chain connects TRBV7-8 to TRBJ2-3; TRBD2 matches at 7 bases. There are 16 residues in the CDR3. Germline-derived CDR1 and CDR2 are SGHVS and FQNEAQ. J gave up 2 bases and V 5 bases, and 10 bases lay outside the gene matches.

The CDR3 reads CASSALAGVRDEQFF. In nucleotides, the CDR3 is TGTGCCAGCAGCGCACTAGCGGGGGTTCGTGATGAGCAGTTCTTC. The chain links TRBV9 to TRBJ2-1, with 11 bases matching TRBD2. Trimming at V came to 3 bases and at J to 8 bases, leaving 7 bases not matched to a gene. This CDR3 is built from 15 residues. Germline V CDR1 and CDR2: SGDLS, YYNGEE.

V usage is TRBV5-5 and J usage is TRBJ1-3; D is perhaps TRBD1 (5 bases). V shed 7 bases and J shed 6 bases, with 20 bases lying between them. Germline V gene data show CDR1 as SGHKS and CDR2 as YYEKEE (reference sequence). The CDR3 has 15 residues. The CDR3 reads CASAAGRRSENTIYF. CDR3 DNA: TGTGCCAGCGCCGCGGGGCGAAGGTCGGAAAACACCATATATTTT.

This chain links TRBV7-9 with TRBJ1-4; 9 bases are shared with TRBD1. CDR1 is SEHNR, CDR2 FQNEAQ, per germline (reference sequence). The CDR3 covers 14 residues. The ends lost 6 bases at V and 7 bases at J; junction bases unmatched: 6. The CDR3 bases are TGTGCCAGCAGACCCGGGACAGGGAGTGAAAAACTGTTTTTT. Translation: CASRPGTGSEKLFF.

This rearrangement joins TRBV9 to TRBJ2-2; D ambiguous. Trimming shortened V by 4 bases and J by 3 bases, and 7 bases separated the two germline ends. This CDR3 comprises 13 residues. Germline V gene sequence: CDR1 SGDLS, CDR2 YYNGEE. The CDR3 sequence: CASSSQYTGELFF. The CDR3 DNA reads TGTGCCAGCAGCTCCCAGTACACCGGGGAGCTGTTTTTT.

The rearrangement joins TRBV7-2 to TRBJ2-2; either TRBD1 or TRBD2 may fit D (5 bases each). Germline V gene data show CDR1 as SGHTA and CDR2 as FQGNSA. The CDR3 length is 17 residues. V gave up 0 bases and J gave up 1 base, with 12 bases separating them. The CDR3: CASSLALGRRNTGELFF. CDR3 sequence (DNA): TGTGCCAGCAGCTTAGCGCTGGGACGGAGGAACACCGGGGAGCTGTTTTTT.

This clonotype has at least ten counts. The gene calls are TRBV6-4 and TRBJ2-3; D tentatively reads TRBD1 or TRBD2 (6 bases each). V was clipped by 2 bases and J by 2 bases, with 11 bases between them. This CDR3 spans 15 amino acids. Germline V lookup: CDR1 MRHNA, CDR2 SNTAGT. The CDR3 spells CASSDNGGATDTQYF. DNA of the CDR3: TGTGCCAGCAGTGACAACGGGGGCGCCACAGATACGCAGTATTTT.